The 19 T cell receptor beta chains in this list originate from one sample, sequenced in a study of blood T cell repertoires in COVID-19. The data were produced by immunoSEQ multiplex PCR, yet TCRdb's version contains in-frame clones alone and is incomplete. The table has 90,000 or so clones, over 75% seen once; the top ten hold about 4%. The sample comprised peripheral blood. The source is a man aged 60 to 75 with acute or convalescent COVID-19.

The genes are TRBV18 and TRBJ1-1; 8 nucleotides agree with TRBD1. The CDR3 has 16 residues. The germline V gene encodes CDR1 KGHSH and CDR2 LQKENI. V lost 0 bases to trimming and J lost 0 bases; unmatched junction nucleotides: 3. The CDR3 reads CASSPPGTGLNTEAFF. The CDR3 DNA sequence: TGTGCCAGCTCACCACCCGGGACAGGTTTGAACACTGAAGCTTTCTTT.

The V and J genes are TRBV7-2 and TRBJ2-2; tentative D call: TRBD1 (6 bases). The CDR3 sequence is 16 residues long. Germline CDR1 reads SGHTA; CDR2 reads FQGNSA. With 5 bases removed from V and 6 bases from J, the gap between germline ends came to 19 bases. Written as DNA, the CDR3 is TGTGCCAGCAGCCCTCCTCGTTTGGGGGCCCCCGGGGAGCTGTTTTTT. Translation: CASSPPRLGAPGELFF.

The chain recombines TRBV30 with TRBJ1-1; tentatively, D is TRBD1 (5 bases). The CDR3 consists of 14 residues. The V gene lost 3 bases and the J gene lost 5 bases, with 16 bases spanning the gap. Germline CDR1 reads GTSNPN; CDR2 reads SVGIG (reference sequence). CDR3 residues: CAWRDQGRGTEAFF. The CDR3 nucleotides are TGTGCCTGGAGGGATCAGGGAAGGGGTACTGAAGCTTTCTTT.

The rearrangement links TRBV19 to TRBJ2-3, with TRBD1 matching 9 bases. The germline V gene has CDR1 LNHDA and CDR2 SQIVND (reference sequence). The trim removed 4 bases at V and 6 bases at J, leaving 2 bases unmatched. The CDR3 runs to 13 residues. The CDR3, as DNA: TGTGCCAGTAGTACCGGGACAGGGGATACGCAGTATTTT. Its protein is CASSTGTGDTQYF.

This chain joins TRBV19 and TRBJ2-7, with 9 bases fitting TRBD1. Germline V gene lookup returns CDR1 LNHDA and CDR2 SQIVND (reference sequence). Trimming took 6 bases from V and 0 from J; bases not matched to a gene: 9. The CDR3 loop spans 16 amino acids. Here the CDR3 DNA reads TGTGCCAGTAGCTTAACCGGGACAGGGAGCTCCTACGAGCAGTACTTC. It encodes CASSLTGTGSSYEQYF.

This chain links TRBV3-1 (or the pseudogene TRBV3-2) with TRBJ2-2, with a weak D call TRBD1 (5 bases). Trimming removed 1 base at V and 6 bases at J, with 9 bases between. Looked up from germline, CDR1 is LGHDT and CDR2 is YNNKEL (reference sequence). The CDR3 spans 14 residues. This CDR3 reads CASSQARASGELFF. The CDR3 DNA is TGTGCCAGCAGCCAAGCCAGGGCTTCCGGGGAGCTGTTTTTT.

The chain uses TRBV19 and TRBJ2-1; D perhaps matches TRBD2 (6 bases). Germline CDR1 reads LNHDA; CDR2 reads SQIVND (reference sequence). Trimming took 1 base from V and 4 from J, leaving 11 bases between them. CDR3 size: 15 residues. CDR3 nucleotide sequence: TGTGCCAGTAGTATAGCCGGGAGACGGTACAATGAGCAGTTCTTC. This sequence encodes CASSIAGRRYNEQFF. Together with reference TRBV19 and TRBJ2-1, the CDR3 gives the full variable domain: DGGITQSPKYLFRKEGQNVTLSCEQNLNHDAMYWYRQDPGQGLRLIYYSQIVNDFQKGDIAEGYSVSREKKESFPLTVTSAQKNPTAFYLCASSIAGRRYNEQFFGPGTRLTVL.

The chain has TRBV6-2 or TRBV6-3 and TRBJ1-4; TRBD1 matches 8 bases. Germline values: CDR1 MNHEY, CDR2 SVGEGT. The V segment lost 4 bases and the J segment 5 bases; nucleotides outside the gene matches: 6. CDR3 length: 15 amino acids. In DNA, the CDR3 is TGTGCCAGCAGTTCCCAGGGGGCCCGGAATGAAAAACTGTTTTTT. Residues: CASSSQGARNEKLFF.

This clone was detected once. This chain joins TRBV3-1 (or the pseudogene TRBV3-2) and TRBJ1-1; D not resolved. This CDR3 is 15 amino acids long. V lost 4 bases, J lost 4 bases, and 16 bases lay in between. The germline CDR1 and CDR2 sequences are LGHDT and YNNKEL (reference sequence). The CDR3 sequence is CASSPLSRVVTEAFF. The DNA for the CDR3 is TGTGCCAGCAGCCCCCTAAGTCGGGTGGTCACTGAAGCTTTCTTT.

The chain links TRBV7-9 to TRBJ2-7, with 9 bases that match TRBD1. The V gene end was trimmed by 3 bases and the J gene end by 6 bases; junction bases not matched to a gene: 15. CDR3 length equals 17 residues. CDR1 SEHNR and CDR2 FQNEAQ come from the germline V gene (reference sequence). CDR3 coding DNA: TGTGCCAGCAGCTTCCAGCTGGCCGGGACAGGGTCTTCCGAGCAGTACTTC. This gives the protein CASSFQLAGTGSSEQYF.

This chain connects TRBV7-3 to TRBJ2-5; 10 bases fit TRBD2. Germline CDR1 SGHTA, CDR2 FQGTGA. J gave up 3 bases and V 5 bases, and 9 bases lay outside the gene matches. CDR3 length: 16 amino acids. The CDR3 sequence is CASSTGGLAGEETQYF. The DNA for the CDR3 is TGTGCCAGCAGCACTGGCGGCCTAGCGGGGGAAGAGACCCAGTACTTC. Based on the CDR3 plus reference TRBV7-3 and TRBJ2-5, the full variable domain is GAGVSQTPSNKVTEKGKYVELRCDPISGHTALYWYRQSLGQGPEFLIYFQGTGAADDSGLPNDRFFAVRPEGSVSTLKIQRTERGDSAVYLCASSTGGLAGEETQYFGPGTRLLVL.

In this sample, this clone turned up a few times. The chain has TRBV7-2 and TRBJ1-3; the D gene is possibly TRBD1 (5 bases). This CDR3 has 14 residues. The germline gives CDR1 SGHTA, CDR2 FQGNSA. Trimming cost V 5 bases and J 7 bases, with 15 bases left between them. CDR3 sequence: CASSPHRGLNTIYF. In DNA, the CDR3 is TGTGCCAGCAGCCCGCATAGGGGTTTGAACACCATATATTTT.

The chain links TRBV6-5 to TRBJ2-5; 8 nucleotides align to TRBD2. The germline V gene has CDR1 MNHEY and CDR2 SVGAGI. The CDR3 has 13 residues. V was clipped by 8 bases and J by 5 bases; unmatched bases: 7. The CDR3 is CASVSGSAETQYF. DNA for the CDR3: TGTGCCAGCGTCAGCGGGAGCGCTGAGACCCAGTACTTC.

This chain joins TRBV20-1 and TRBJ2-3; TRBD2 matches 9 bases. This CDR3 is built from 16 residues. Trimming at V came to 3 bases and at J to 4 bases, leaving 11 bases not matched to a gene. Germline loops: CDR1 DFQATT, CDR2 SNEGSKA (reference sequence). The CDR3 reads CSASRGGGAVADTQYF. In DNA form, the CDR3 reads TGCAGTGCTAGTCGCGGCGGGGGGGCCGTAGCAGATACGCAGTATTTT.

The rearrangement links TRBV18 to TRBJ1-2; D is perhaps TRBD1 (5 bases). Trimming stripped 1 base from V and 7 bases from J, with 13 bases between. Germline V gene data show CDR1 as KGHSH and CDR2 as LQKENI. This CDR3 has 14 amino acids. DNA of the CDR3: TGTGCCAGCTCACCACAGTCCAGGGATCGTGGCTACACCTTC. It codes for CASSPQSRDRGYTF.

This clone came up once. The V call is TRBV19, the J call TRBJ2-7; D uncertain. V shed 6 bases and J shed 0 bases, with 12 bases lying between them. CDR1 and CDR2 from the germline V gene are LNHDA and SQIVND (reference sequence). The length of the CDR3 is 14 residues. The chain's CDR3 is CASRPGESSYEQYF. In DNA, the CDR3 is TGTGCCAGTAGACCCGGAGAGAGCTCCTACGAGCAGTACTTC.

The chain couples TRBV11-2 to TRBJ1-2; 11 bases agree with TRBD1. This CDR3 comprises 17 residues. Germline-derived CDR1 and CDR2 are SGHAT and FQNNGV. V lost 3 bases and J lost 1; bases outside the gene matches: 7. The CDR3 protein is CASSLDRDRGNNYGYTF. For the CDR3, the DNA is TGTGCCAGCAGCTTGGACCGGGACAGGGGGAATAACTATGGCTACACCTTC.

The rearrangement joins TRBV6-5 to TRBJ2-5; D gene uncertain. Germline V gene lookup returns CDR1 MNHEY and CDR2 SVGAGI. The CDR3 has 14 amino acids. Trimming shortened V by 0 bases and J by 1 base, and 6 bases separated the two germline ends. CDR3 sequence: CASSYSVSQETQYF. CDR3 coding DNA: TGTGCCAGCAGTTACTCGGTTAGCCAAGAGACCCAGTACTTC.

The rearrangement links TRBV28 to TRBJ2-7; D is unclear. CDR3 length: 15 residues. Germline CDR1 reads MDHEN; CDR2 reads SYDVKM. Trimming removed 1 base at V and 5 bases at J, with 15 bases between. The DNA of the CDR3 is TGTGCCAGCAGTTTATCGGCTCACCCTACTAACGAGCAGTACTTC. Protein: CASSLSAHPTNEQYF.